A single sample gave rise to the 20 T cell receptor beta chains below, sequenced in a study of blood T cell repertoires in COVID-19. Here immunoSEQ multiplex PCR was the method, and the copy in TCRdb shows in-frame clones only, minus some. The sample contains some 180,000 clones, roughly 84% of which appear only once. Material: peripheral blood. These receptor sequences come from a man aged 50-60 years with COVID-19, enrolled during active disease.

As for this clone: A much larger clone differs from this one at a single base, so this may be a read error. At the DNA level, this CDR3 is encoded by other sequences in the same sample as well. This rearrangement joins TRBV3-1 (or the pseudogene TRBV3-2) to TRBJ1-6; D gene ambiguous. V shed 4 bases and J shed 0 bases, with 7 bases lying between them. The CDR3 loop spans 15 amino acids. CDR1 LGHDT and CDR2 YNNKEL come from the germline V gene (reference sequence). The CDR3, as DNA: TGTGCCAGCAGCCTAGGGAGCTCCTATAATTCACCCCTCCACTTT. Translated, it gives CASSLGSSYNSPLHF.

CDR3: CASSPDRGLGYTF. The CDR3 DNA follows: TGTGCCAGTAGCCCGGACAGGGGGCTTGGCTACACCTTC. The gene calls are TRBV19 and TRBJ1-2; 11 bases map to TRBD1. V lost 6 bases, J lost 7 bases, and 4 bases stayed unmatched. The CDR3 is made up of 13 amino acids. Per the germline V gene, CDR1 is LNHDA and CDR2 is SQIVND (reference sequence).

The rearrangement joins TRBV11-3 to TRBJ2-5; D gene ambiguous. Trimming stripped 4 bases from V and 5 bases from J, with 14 bases between. Germline CDR1 SGHNT, CDR2 YENEEA. The CDR3 loop spans 14 amino acids. The CDR3 nucleotides are TGTGCCAGCAGCTACCTTGGCGGTGGGGAGACCCAGTACTTC. Its protein is CASSYLGGGETQYF.

CDR3 sequence reads: CASSLGGTGELFF. CDR3 nucleotides: TGTGCCAGCAGCTTAGGAGGTACCGGGGAGCTGTTTTTT. V is TRBV7-9 and J is TRBJ2-2; D is unresolved. The germline gives CDR1 SEHNR, CDR2 FQNEAQ (reference sequence). There are 13 residues in the CDR3. V lost 1 base to trimming and J lost 5 bases, with 5 bases between them.

The chain recombines TRBV29-1 with TRBJ2-7; TRBD2 is a possible D gene (5 bases). V was pared by 4 bases and J by 0 bases, with 7 bases between. CDR1 SQVTM and CDR2 ANQGSEA come from the germline V gene. The CDR3 length is 12 residues. CDR3 bases: TGCAGCGTTGGGAGGACCTCCTACGAGCAGTACTTC. Residues: CSVGRTSYEQYF.

This clone was seen just once. The V and J genes are TRBV4-2 and TRBJ2-7; TRBD1 matches 9 bases. The CDR3 consists of 14 residues. V lost 4 bases to trimming and J lost 3 bases; unmatched junction nucleotides: 4. Germline CDR1 LGHNA, CDR2 YNFKEQ. The CDR3 is CASSLTGGGYEQYF. CDR3 in DNA: TGTGCCAGCAGCCTGACAGGGGGAGGCTACGAGCAGTACTTC.

V gene TRBV5-1 combines with J gene TRBJ2-5; D unresolved. Trimming left V 2 bases short and J 4 bases short, with 18 bases between. Germline V gene data show CDR1 as SGHRS and CDR2 as YFSETQ. The CDR3 length is 16 residues. The CDR3 loop reads CASSFHPGTPGETQYF. The CDR3 DNA reads as TGCGCCAGCAGCTTCCACCCTGGCACGCCGGGAGAGACCCAGTACTTC.

The chain carries TRBV29-1 and TRBJ2-5; TRBD2 is a possible D gene (6 bases). V was cut by 6 bases and J by 4 bases, with 15 bases left in between. The CDR3 totals 13 residues. From germline, CDR1 is SQVTM and CDR2 ANQGSEA. DNA for the CDR3: TGCAGCGTCAAGAGGGCGGGATTAGAGACCCAGTACTTC. Protein product: CSVKRAGLETQYF.

The chain combines TRBV20-1 with TRBJ2-7, with 8 bases identical to TRBD2. CDR3 length: 14 residues. The ends lost 3 bases at V and 4 bases at J; junction bases unmatched: 8. From germline, CDR1 is DFQATT and CDR2 SNEGSKA (reference sequence). The CDR3 loop reads CSASVRASGYEQYF. The DNA for the CDR3 is TGCAGTGCTAGTGTCAGGGCTAGCGGGTACGAGCAGTACTTC.

The gene calls are TRBV7-9 and TRBJ1-3; D ambiguous. Germline lookup yields CDR1 SEHNR and CDR2 FQNEAQ (reference sequence). The CDR3 sequence is 15 residues long. The germline V and J ends were trimmed by 2 bases and 1 base, with 9 bases remaining between them. CDR3 bases: TGTGCCAGCAGCTTATTTAGTCTTTCTGGAAACACCATATATTTT. It yields the protein CASSLFSLSGNTIYF.

A few counts support this clone. This sequence joins TRBV7-3 and TRBJ2-3; 8 bases align to TRBD1. The CDR3 runs 15 residues. J lost 0 bases, V lost 4 bases, and 3 bases had no gene match. The germline V gene has CDR1 SGHTA and CDR2 FQGTGA. The CDR3 sequence: CASSSQGASTDTQYF. CDR3 bases: TGTGCCAGCAGCTCGCAGGGGGCTAGCACAGATACGCAGTATTTT.

This chain joins TRBV5-5 and TRBJ2-7, with 10 bases aligning to TRBD1. V lost 5 bases to trimming and J lost 5 bases; unmatched junction nucleotides: 16. In germline, CDR1 is SGHKS, CDR2 YYEKEE (reference sequence). The CDR3 is 17 residues long. The CDR3 loop reads CASRNGTGVFSSNEQYF. Here the CDR3 DNA reads TGTGCCAGCAGGAACGGGACAGGGGTGTTCTCTAGTAACGAGCAGTACTTC. Using reference TRBV5-5 and TRBJ2-7 for the parts outside the CDR3, the full variable domain is DAGVTQSPTHLIKTRGQQVTLRCSPISGHKSVSWYQQVLGQGPQFIFQYYEKEERGRGNFPDRFSARQFPNYSSELNVNALLLGDSALYLCASRNGTGVFSSNEQYFGPGTRLTVT.

The chain recombines TRBV3-1 (or the pseudogene TRBV3-2) with TRBJ1-4, with D maybe TRBD1 (5 bases). V was clipped by 1 base and J by 6 bases, with 12 bases between them. CDR1 and CDR2 from the germline V gene are LGHDT and YNNKEL (reference sequence). This CDR3 comprises 15 residues. CDR3 DNA: TGTGCCAGCAGCCAAGGGTCAGGGCTGGATGAAAAACTGTTTTTT. Translated, it gives CASSQGSGLDEKLFF.

The chain uses TRBV5-8 and TRBJ2-3, with 7 bases fitting TRBD1. V was pared by 4 bases and J by 4 bases, with 9 bases of the junction left unmatched. Germline loops: CDR1 SGHTS, CDR2 YDEGEE. CDR3 length equals 15 residues. CDR3 protein: CASSHRGTNADTQYF. The CDR3 DNA follows: TGTGCCAGCAGCCACAGGGGAACGAATGCAGATACGCAGTATTTT.

The chain is built from TRBV30 and TRBJ1-1; possible D gene TRBD1, 6 bases. The CDR3 sequence is 16 residues long. Trimming stripped 8 bases from V and 2 bases from J, with 24 bases between. Germline CDR1 and CDR2: GTSNPN and SVGIG (reference sequence). CDR3 nucleotides: TGTGCCGGAATACCGGGACAAGGGATAACCAACACTGAAGCTTTCTTT. Translated, it gives CAGIPGQGITNTEAFF.

This clone was counted a few times. CDR3 nucleotide sequence: TGTGCCAGCAGCACCCCAGTCTCTAGCGGGATTTACGAGCAGTACTTC. Encoded protein: CASSTPVSSGIYEQYF. This chain connects TRBV3-1 (or the pseudogene TRBV3-2) to TRBJ2-7; 9 bases line up with TRBD2. The CDR3 has 16 residues. Looked up from germline, CDR1 is LGHDT and CDR2 is YNNKEL (reference sequence). The junction had 12 bases not matched to a gene; V was cut back by 5 bases and J by 4 bases.

The chain carries TRBV7-8 and TRBJ2-3; the match to TRBD2 covers 10 bases. Unmatched junction bases numbered 15, after V lost 2 bases and J lost 4 bases. The germline CDR1 and CDR2 sequences are SGHVS and FQNEAQ. CDR3 size: 19 residues. Here the CDR3 DNA reads TGTGCCAGCAGCTTATCCGTCAGGACTATAGCGGGAGGTGCAGATACGCAGTATTTT. Translation gives CASSLSVRTIAGGADTQYF.

The rearrangement joins TRBV2 to TRBJ1-2, with D possibly TRBD1 on 6 matching bases. Germline CDR1 and CDR2: SNHLY and FYNNEI. The ends were cut back, 6 bases at V and 4 bases at J, with 21 bases in the middle. The CDR3 is 16 amino acids. CDR3: CASSGTRQGMSYGYTF. The DNA of the CDR3 is TGTGCCAGCAGCGGGACCCGGCAGGGGATGAGCTATGGCTACACCTTC.

The V gene is TRBV27, the J gene TRBJ1-4; a possible D gene is TRBD1 (5 bases). V shed 6 bases and J shed 2 bases, with 19 bases lying between them. CDR1 is MNHEY, CDR2 SMNVEV, per germline (reference sequence). This CDR3 is built from 17 residues. CDR3 DNA: TGTGCCAGCAGCCAGGAGTTGGGTAGGGGTACTAATGAAAAACTGTTTTTT. Amino acid sequence: CASSQELGRGTNEKLFF.

V and J are TRBV6-7 and TRBJ2-1; D is possibly TRBD2 (6 bases). TRBV6-7 belongs to the ORF category, with a function that is uncertain. V was pared by 2 bases and J by 8 bases, with 10 bases between. The CDR3 covers 13 residues. The CDR3: CASSYPPGDEQFF. The CDR3 DNA follows: TGTGCCAGCAGTTACCCCCCGGGGGATGAGCAGTTCTTC.